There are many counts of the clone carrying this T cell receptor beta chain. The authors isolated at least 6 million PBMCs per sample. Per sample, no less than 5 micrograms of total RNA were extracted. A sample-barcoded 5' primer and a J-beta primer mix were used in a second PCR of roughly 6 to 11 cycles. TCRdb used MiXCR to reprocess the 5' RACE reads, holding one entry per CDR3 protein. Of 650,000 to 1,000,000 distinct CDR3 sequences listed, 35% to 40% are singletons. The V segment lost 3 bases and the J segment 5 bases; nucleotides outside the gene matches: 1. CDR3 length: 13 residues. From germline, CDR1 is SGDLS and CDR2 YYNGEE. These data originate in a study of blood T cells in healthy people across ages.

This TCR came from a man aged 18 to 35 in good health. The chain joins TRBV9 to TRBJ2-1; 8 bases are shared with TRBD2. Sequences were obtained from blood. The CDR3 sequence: CASSAGGDNEQFF. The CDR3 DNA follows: TGTGCCAGCAGCGCCGGGGGGGACAATGAGCAGTTCTTC.